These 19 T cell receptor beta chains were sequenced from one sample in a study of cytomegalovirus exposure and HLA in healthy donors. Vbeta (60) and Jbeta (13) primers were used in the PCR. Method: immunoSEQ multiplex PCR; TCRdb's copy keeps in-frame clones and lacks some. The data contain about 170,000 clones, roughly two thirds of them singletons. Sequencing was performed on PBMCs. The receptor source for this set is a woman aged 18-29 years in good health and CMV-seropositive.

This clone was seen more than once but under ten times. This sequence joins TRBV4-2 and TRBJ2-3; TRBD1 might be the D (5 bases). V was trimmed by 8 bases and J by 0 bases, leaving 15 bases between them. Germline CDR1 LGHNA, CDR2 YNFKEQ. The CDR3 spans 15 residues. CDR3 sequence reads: CASHTGVGSTDTQYF. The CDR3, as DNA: TGTGCCAGCCACACAGGTGTGGGTAGCACAGATACGCAGTATTTT.

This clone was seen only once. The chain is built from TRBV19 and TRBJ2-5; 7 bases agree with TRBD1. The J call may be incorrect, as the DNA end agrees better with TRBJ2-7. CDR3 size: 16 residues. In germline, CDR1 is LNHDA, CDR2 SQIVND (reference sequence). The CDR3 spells CASSIGAGTAIYEQYF. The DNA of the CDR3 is TGTGCCAGTAGTATTGGAGCCGGGACAGCAATATACGAGCAGTACTTC.

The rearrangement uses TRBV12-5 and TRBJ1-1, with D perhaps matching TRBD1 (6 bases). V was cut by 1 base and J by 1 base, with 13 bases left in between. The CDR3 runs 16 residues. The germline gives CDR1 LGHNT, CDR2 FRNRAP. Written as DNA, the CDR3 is TGTGCTAGTGGTTTGGGCTTGGGGGCGGGGAACACTGAAGCTTTCTTT. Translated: CASGLGLGAGNTEAFF.

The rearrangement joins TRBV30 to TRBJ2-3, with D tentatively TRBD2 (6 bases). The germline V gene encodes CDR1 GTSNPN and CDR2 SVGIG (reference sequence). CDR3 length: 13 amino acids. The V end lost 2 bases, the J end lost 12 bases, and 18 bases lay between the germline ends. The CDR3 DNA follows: TGTGCCTGGAGTCCTAGTACTAGCCAAGTTCAGTATTTT. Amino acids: CAWSPSTSQVQYF.

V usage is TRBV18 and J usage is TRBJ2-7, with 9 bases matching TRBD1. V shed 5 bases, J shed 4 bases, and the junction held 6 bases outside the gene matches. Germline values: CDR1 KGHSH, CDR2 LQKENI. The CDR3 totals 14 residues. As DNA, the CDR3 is TGTGCCAGCTCAGCTCCGGGACAGGGTTACGAGCAGTACTTC. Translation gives CASSAPGQGYEQYF.

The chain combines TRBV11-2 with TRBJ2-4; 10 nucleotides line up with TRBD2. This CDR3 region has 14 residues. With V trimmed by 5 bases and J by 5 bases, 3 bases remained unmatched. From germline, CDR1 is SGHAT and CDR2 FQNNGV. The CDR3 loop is CASSHSGGENIQYF. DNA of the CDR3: TGTGCCAGCAGCCACAGCGGGGGGGAAAACATTCAGTACTTC.

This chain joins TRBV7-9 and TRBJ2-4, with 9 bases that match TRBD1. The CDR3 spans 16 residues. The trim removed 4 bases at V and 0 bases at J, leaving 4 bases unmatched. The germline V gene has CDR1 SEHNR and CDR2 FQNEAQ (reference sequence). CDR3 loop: CASSSGQGLAKNIQYF. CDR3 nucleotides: TGTGCCAGCAGCTCAGGACAGGGGCTAGCCAAAAACATTCAGTACTTC.

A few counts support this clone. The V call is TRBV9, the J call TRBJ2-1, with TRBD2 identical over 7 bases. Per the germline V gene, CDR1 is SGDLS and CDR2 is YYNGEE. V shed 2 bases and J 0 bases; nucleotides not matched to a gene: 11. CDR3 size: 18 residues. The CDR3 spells CASSVGERGVPSYNEQFF. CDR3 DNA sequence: TGTGCCAGCAGCGTTGGGGAGCGGGGCGTCCCCTCCTACAATGAGCAGTTCTTC.

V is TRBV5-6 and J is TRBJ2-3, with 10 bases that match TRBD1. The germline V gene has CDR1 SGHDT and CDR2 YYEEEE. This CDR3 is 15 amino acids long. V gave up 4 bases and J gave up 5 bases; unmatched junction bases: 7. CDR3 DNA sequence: TGTGCCAGCAGCGGTGACAGGGGGCTTATAGATACGCAGTATTTT. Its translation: CASSGDRGLIDTQYF.

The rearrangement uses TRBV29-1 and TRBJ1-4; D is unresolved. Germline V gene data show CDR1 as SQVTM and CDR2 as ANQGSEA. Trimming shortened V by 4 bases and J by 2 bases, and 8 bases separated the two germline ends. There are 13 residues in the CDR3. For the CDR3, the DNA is TGCAGCGTTGGAGCCGGGACTAATGAAAAACTGTTTTTT. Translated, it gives CSVGAGTNEKLFF.

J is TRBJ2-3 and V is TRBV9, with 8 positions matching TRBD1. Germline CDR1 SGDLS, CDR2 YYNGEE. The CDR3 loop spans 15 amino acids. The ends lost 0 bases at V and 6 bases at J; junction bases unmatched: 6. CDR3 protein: CASSVEQGEADTQYF. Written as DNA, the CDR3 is TGTGCCAGCAGCGTAGAACAGGGGGAGGCGGATACGCAGTATTTT.

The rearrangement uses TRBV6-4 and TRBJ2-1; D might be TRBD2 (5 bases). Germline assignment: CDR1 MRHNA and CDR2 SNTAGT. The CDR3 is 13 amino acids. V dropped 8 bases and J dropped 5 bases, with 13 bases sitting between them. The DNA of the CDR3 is TGTGCCAGCTCGAGGGAGAGGGACAATGAGCAGTTCTTC. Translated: CASSRERDNEQFF.

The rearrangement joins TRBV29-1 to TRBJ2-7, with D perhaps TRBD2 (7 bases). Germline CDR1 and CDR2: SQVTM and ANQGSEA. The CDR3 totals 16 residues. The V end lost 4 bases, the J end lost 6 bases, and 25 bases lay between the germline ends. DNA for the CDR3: TGCAGCGTTGTTGGGGGGGGCCTCCATCAAGGGGGCGAGCAGTACTTC. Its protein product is CSVVGGGLHQGGEQYF.

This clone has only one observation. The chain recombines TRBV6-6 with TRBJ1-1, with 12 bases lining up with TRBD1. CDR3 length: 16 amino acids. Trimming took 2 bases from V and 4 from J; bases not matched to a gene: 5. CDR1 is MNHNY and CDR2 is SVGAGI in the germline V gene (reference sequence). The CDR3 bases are TGTGCCAGCAGTTACGGGACAGGGGGCGCGGGCACTGAAGCTTTCTTT. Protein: CASSYGTGGAGTEAFF.

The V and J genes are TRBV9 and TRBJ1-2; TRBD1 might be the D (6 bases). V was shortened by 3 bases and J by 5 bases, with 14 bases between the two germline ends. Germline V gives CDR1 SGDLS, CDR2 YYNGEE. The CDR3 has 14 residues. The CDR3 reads CASSADSGLYGYTF. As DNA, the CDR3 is TGTGCCAGCAGCGCGGACAGTGGCCTATATGGCTACACCTTC.

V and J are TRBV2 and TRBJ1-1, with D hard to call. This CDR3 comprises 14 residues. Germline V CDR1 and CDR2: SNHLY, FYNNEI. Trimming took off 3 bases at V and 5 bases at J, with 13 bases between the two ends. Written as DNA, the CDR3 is TGTGCCAGCAGTGATTGGAGGGAGGGAACTGAAGCTTTCTTT. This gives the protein CASSDWREGTEAFF.

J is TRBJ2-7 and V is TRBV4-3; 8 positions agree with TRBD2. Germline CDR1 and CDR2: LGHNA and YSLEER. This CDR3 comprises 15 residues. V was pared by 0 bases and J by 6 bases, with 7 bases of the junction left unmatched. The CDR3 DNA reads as TGCGCCAGCAGCCAAGATAGGCTAGCGGGCTTCGAGCAGTACTTC. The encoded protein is CASSQDRLAGFEQYF.

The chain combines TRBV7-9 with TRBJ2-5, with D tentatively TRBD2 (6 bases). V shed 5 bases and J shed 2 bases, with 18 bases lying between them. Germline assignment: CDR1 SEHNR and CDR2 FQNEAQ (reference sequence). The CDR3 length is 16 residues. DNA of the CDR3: TGTGCCAGCAGCCACCCCTCGGCTAGCGCACAAGAGACCCAGTACTTC. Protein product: CASSHPSASAQETQYF.

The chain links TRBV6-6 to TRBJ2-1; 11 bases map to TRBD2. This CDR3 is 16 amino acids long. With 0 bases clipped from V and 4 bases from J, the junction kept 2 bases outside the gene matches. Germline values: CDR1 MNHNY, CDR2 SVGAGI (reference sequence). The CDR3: CASSYSPSGGYNEQFF. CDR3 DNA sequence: TGTGCCAGCAGTTACTCGCCTAGCGGGGGGTACAATGAGCAGTTCTTC.